These 5 T cell receptor beta chains were all obtained from the same sample, sequenced in a study of blood T cell repertoires in COVID-19. Profiled with immunoSEQ multiplex PCR; TCRdb holds only in-frame clones, not every one. The sample has some 190,000 clones, roughly nine tenths seen once. Sequenced: peripheral blood. The source is a man aged 30 to 39 with acute or convalescent COVID-19.

The rearrangement links TRBV3-1 (or the pseudogene TRBV3-2) to TRBJ1-2; D is unresolved. Germline lookup yields CDR1 LGHDT and CDR2 YNNKEL (reference sequence). V lost 0 bases to trimming and J lost 8 bases, with 10 bases between them. This CDR3 comprises 13 residues. The CDR3 DNA reads as TGTGCCAGCAGCCAAGATGTGGGAGGCGGCTACACCTTC. Amino acids: CASSQDVGGGYTF.

The chain has TRBV7-9 and TRBJ2-7, with D possibly being TRBD2 (6 bases). This CDR3 region has 12 residues. With 3 bases removed from V and 7 bases from J, the gap between germline ends came to 10 bases. Germline assignment: CDR1 SEHNR and CDR2 FQNEAQ (reference sequence). Here the CDR3 DNA reads TGTGCCAGCAGCTTGGAGGGGAAAGAGCAGTACTTC. It encodes CASSLEGKEQYF.

V usage is TRBV27 and J usage is TRBJ1-1, with 10 bases identical to TRBD1. The ends lost 5 bases at V and 5 bases at J; junction bases unmatched: 2. The V gene's germline CDR1 is MNHEY and CDR2 SMNVEV (reference sequence). This CDR3 comprises 13 residues. The CDR3 reads CASSLDRGTEAFF. The CDR3 DNA sequence: TGTGCCAGCAGTCTGGACAGGGGGACTGAAGCTTTCTTT.

Here the CDR3 DNA reads TGTGCCAGCAGGGGGACTACAGATACGCAGTATTTT. It translates to CASRGTTDTQYF. The chain is built from TRBV7-8 and TRBJ2-3, with D perhaps TRBD2 (6 bases). Germline lookup yields CDR1 SGHVS and CDR2 FQNEAQ. The CDR3 is 12 amino acids. V was clipped by 6 bases and J by 3 bases, with 7 bases between them.

V usage is TRBV30 and J usage is TRBJ1-5, with a tentative D call TRBD1 (6 bases). Germline lookup yields CDR1 GTSNPN and CDR2 SVGIG (reference sequence). This CDR3 is 13 amino acids long. Trimming took off 3 bases at V and 3 bases at J, with 9 bases between the two ends. The CDR3 DNA reads as TGTGCCTGGAGACGGGACAACAATCAGCCCCAGCATTTT. Translating gives CAWRRDNNQPQHF.